This T cell receptor beta chain was observed in a study of shared T cell receptors in the human thymus. TCRdb's table, derived via immunoSEQ multiplex PCR, lists solely in-frame clones and lacks some. This sample has about 380,000 clones; approximately 95% occur once, and the top ten carry roughly 0.02%. After removal of 0 bases from V and 2 bases from J, the junction contained 10 bases not matched to a gene. The CDR3 length is 17 residues. CDR1 and CDR2 (germline): LGHNA, YSLEER. The V and J genes are TRBV4-3 and TRBJ2-7; TRBD2 matches 7 bases. The sequence was collected from a human donor. The sample comprised thymocytes. CDR3 nucleotides: TGCGCCAGCAGCCAAGATCCGCGGGAGCGCCGAACCTACGAGCAGTACTTC. It codes for CASSQDPRERRTYEQYF.